The following is a TCR beta chain sequence with its context. A junction end diverges from the germline sequence, so it may reflect a read error. Noted treatment: randomized to nivolumab then ipilimumab (arm A) or the reverse (arm B). No patient had prior DNA-damaging chemotherapy. Sorted cells were live CD3+CD8+, lacking CD19 and CD56, from PBMCs. Here immunoSEQ multiplex PCR was the method, and the copy in TCRdb shows in-frame clones only, minus some. The sample shows roughly 12,000 clones, less than 70% of them seen only once. Germline V gene data show CDR1 as SEHNR and CDR2 as FQNEAQ (reference sequence). CDR3 length equals 15 residues. This entry comes from a study of sequential checkpoint blockade in melanoma. On the study more broadly: Maintenance nivolumab came after either treatment sequence.

This clonotype was obtained from a human donor with melanoma. The starting material was CD8+ T cells sorted from blood (inferred from file names), obtained from a patient given nivolumab and ipilimumab in sequence. V is TRBV7-9 and J is TRBJ2-7, with 8 nucleotides matching TRBD1. Written as DNA, the CDR3 is TGCGCCAGCAGCCAAGGGACAGGATGGGACTACGAGCAGTACTTC. Translated, it gives CASSQGTGWDYEQYF.